This T cell receptor (beta chain) was sequenced during a study of spatial heterogeneity in lung cancer. Overall study findings and caveats: Mutation counts in tumors were tracked by counts of expanded intratumoral alpha and beta TCRs.

This clonotype has a count of ten or more. The antigen remains undetermined. As to time point: sample taken at primary tumor resection. Tumor, nontumor lung or frozen PBMC supplied whole RNA that was sequenced unsorted. This CDR3 comprises 12 residues. V was clipped by 3 bases and J by 0 bases, with 2 bases between them. Germline CDR1 reads SGHVS; CDR2 reads FNYEAQ. TCRdb re-derived calls from the 5' RACE reads in MiXCR, one entry per CDR3 protein. Of about 10,000 distinct CDR3 sequences listed, about 13% are singletons. The starting material was lung tumor tissue, obtained at surgery. V usage is TRBV7-6 and J usage is TRBJ2-5; D is unclear. The receptor was derived from a male donor with early-stage non-small cell lung cancer. CDR3 region: CASSFDQETQYF. CDR3 bases: TGTGCCAGCAGCTTTGACCAAGAGACCCAGTACTTC.